This passage covers 19 T cell receptor beta chains from one sample sequenced in a study of radiation and T cells in renal cell carcinoma. The method was immunoSEQ multiplex PCR; TCRdb's version includes in-frame clones alone and lacks a portion of them. Of over 60,000 clones listed, just over 85% are singletons. This sample's time point: blood 2 weeks post-SBRT. Treatment described: 15 Gy SBRT to primary tumor, nephrectomy 4 weeks later. The sample in question was blood, obtained from a patient whose treatment included radiotherapy and nephrectomy. These receptors were taken from a woman aged 45-60 years with renal cell carcinoma.

The V gene is TRBV4-3, the J gene TRBJ2-7; D call uncertain. The CDR3 sequence is 14 residues long. Trimming shortened V by 0 bases and J by 3 bases, and 9 bases separated the two germline ends. Germline V lookup: CDR1 LGHNA, CDR2 YSLEER. The DNA of the CDR3 is TGCGCCAGCAGCCAAGATAATGGGGACTACGAGCAGTACTTC. Its translation: CASSQDNGDYEQYF.

The chain combines TRBV6-1 with TRBJ2-2; the D gene is possibly TRBD2 (6 bases). With 5 bases removed from V and 1 base from J, the gap between germline ends came to 8 bases. The CDR3 loop spans 14 amino acids. CDR1 and CDR2 (germline): MNHNS, SASEGT. This CDR3 reads CASSLTRNTGELFF. In nucleotides, the CDR3 is TGTGCCAGCAGTCTGACTAGGAACACCGGGGAGCTGTTTTTT.

The V call is TRBV19, the J call TRBJ2-1; 8 bases line up with TRBD2. Germline V gene lookup returns CDR1 LNHDA and CDR2 SQIVND (reference sequence). V gave up 7 bases and J gave up 9 bases; unmatched junction bases: 14. The CDR3 is 15 amino acids. CDR3 sequence: CASTNGLAGLGEQFF. DNA of the CDR3: TGTGCCAGTACAAACGGGCTAGCGGGCCTCGGTGAGCAGTTCTTC.

The chain couples TRBV7-2 to TRBJ2-3; D unresolved. Germline CDR1 is SGHTA and CDR2 is FQGNSA. The V gene lost 2 bases and the J gene lost 6 bases, with 12 bases spanning the gap. This CDR3 is 14 amino acids long. The CDR3 spells CASSLNPTSDTQYF. Here the CDR3 DNA reads TGTGCCAGCAGCTTAAATCCAACTTCTGATACGCAGTATTTT. Based on the CDR3 plus reference TRBV7-2 and TRBJ2-3, the full variable domain is GAGVSQSPSNKVTEKGKDVELRCDPISGHTALYWYRQSLGQGLEFLIYFQGNSAPDKSGLPSDRFSAERTGGSVSTLTIQRTQQEDSAVYLCASSLNPTSDTQYFGPGTRLTVL.

The chain carries TRBV13 and TRBJ2-5, with D perhaps TRBD2 (5 bases). The ends were cut back, 0 bases at V and 1 base at J, with 12 bases in the middle. This CDR3 comprises 16 residues. CDR1 PRHDT and CDR2 FYEKMQ come from the germline V gene (reference sequence). This CDR3 is CASSLGLAEGQETQYF. The CDR3 DNA is TGTGCCAGCAGCTTAGGCCTCGCAGAGGGCCAAGAGACCCAGTACTTC.

This chain connects TRBV4-3 to TRBJ2-3, with D possibly matching TRBD1 (5 bases). Trimming cost V 1 base and J 4 bases, with 12 bases left between them. CDR3 length equals 15 residues. Germline loops: CDR1 LGHNA, CDR2 YSLEER. The CDR3 DNA sequence: TGCGCCAGCAGCCAAGGGACAAACGCCCCAGATACGCAGTATTTT. This translates into CASSQGTNAPDTQYF.

The V gene is TRBV6-4, the J gene TRBJ1-3, with unresolved D. Germline-derived CDR1 and CDR2 are MRHNA and SNTAGT. There are 14 residues in the CDR3. Trimming cost V 2 bases and J 0 bases, with 5 bases left between them. CDR3 residues: CASSDTLSGNTIYF. DNA of the CDR3: TGTGCCAGCAGTGACACCCTCTCTGGAAACACCATATATTTT.

The chain combines TRBV7-2 with TRBJ1-1, with no clear D. Looked up from germline, CDR1 is SGHTA and CDR2 is FQGNSA. Trimming removed 7 bases from V and 1 base from J, with 10 bases in between. The CDR3 contains 13 residues. The CDR3 reads CASTRPGNTEAFF. The CDR3 coding sequence is TGTGCCAGCACCAGGCCCGGGAACACTGAAGCTTTCTTT. The full variable domain, in which reference TRBV7-2 and TRBJ1-1 provide the parts outside the CDR3, is GAGVSQSPSNKVTEKGKDVELRCDPISGHTALYWYRQSLGQGLEFLIYFQGNSAPDKSGLPSDRFSAERTGGSVSTLTIQRTQQEDSAVYLCASTRPGNTEAFFGQGTRLTVV.

This chain links TRBV5-4 with TRBJ2-1, with TRBD2 identical over 13 bases. V lost 3 bases, J lost 7 bases, and 7 bases stayed unmatched. The CDR3 is 16 residues long. Per germline, CDR1 SGHNT and CDR2 YYREEE (reference sequence). This chain's CDR3 is CASSSRTSGGLNEQFF. CDR3 in DNA: TGTGCCAGCAGCTCTCGGACTAGCGGGGGCTTGAATGAGCAGTTCTTC.

The rearrangement joins TRBV7-9 to TRBJ2-5; 14 bases fit TRBD2. The junction had 4 bases not matched to a gene; V was cut back by 4 bases and J by 0 bases. The CDR3 contains 17 residues. CDR1 is SEHNR and CDR2 is FQNEAQ in the germline V gene (reference sequence). The CDR3 DNA is TGTGCCAGCAGCTCCGGACTAGCGGGGGGATACCAAGAGACCCAGTACTTC. Residues: CASSSGLAGGYQETQYF.

V gene TRBV7-6 combines with J gene TRBJ1-2; 10 nucleotides line up with TRBD1. The CDR3 runs 16 residues. With V trimmed by 1 base and J by 8 bases, 10 bases remained unmatched. The germline V gene encodes CDR1 SGHVS and CDR2 FNYEAQ. CDR3: CASSLGGTGALWGYTF. As DNA, the CDR3 is TGTGCCAGCAGCTTAGGGGGGACAGGGGCTCTTTGGGGCTACACCTTC.

The CDR3 coding sequence is TGTGCCAGCAGTTCAATAGGGTCCGGATCCCCCTACGAGCAGTACTTC. It encodes CASSSIGSGSPYEQYF. The chain has TRBV28 and TRBJ2-7; no firm D call. Germline values: CDR1 MDHEN, CDR2 SYDVKM. Deletions cut 4 bases from V and 2 bases from J, with 18 bases between. The CDR3 covers 16 residues. Using reference TRBV28 and TRBJ2-7 for the parts outside the CDR3, the full variable domain is DVKVTQSSRYLVKRTGEKVFLECVQDMDHENMFWYRQDPGLGLRLIYFSYDVKMKEKGDIPEGYSVSREKKERFSLILESASTNQTSMYLCASSSIGSGSPYEQYFGPGTRLTVT.

This clone was detected a few times. The gene calls are TRBV5-5 and TRBJ1-2; maybe TRBD1 (6 bases). The germline V gene encodes CDR1 SGHKS and CDR2 YYEKEE (reference sequence). Trimming left V 2 bases short and J 4 bases short, with 15 bases between. The CDR3 covers 15 residues. DNA for the CDR3: TGTGCCAGCAGCTTATCCGGGGGGCAGAGCTATGGCTACACCTTC. It is translated as CASSLSGGQSYGYTF.

The chain joins TRBV7-8 to TRBJ1-1; D not certain. Trimming pared 1 base from V and 1 base from J, leaving 13 bases between. This CDR3 has 16 amino acids. CDR1 SGHVS and CDR2 FQNEAQ come from the germline V gene. The chain's CDR3 is CASSLGGPRRNTEAFF. The CDR3 nucleotides are TGTGCCAGCAGCTTAGGTGGTCCACGTAGGAACACTGAAGCTTTCTTT.

This chain links TRBV11-2 with TRBJ2-5; TRBD2 matches 7 bases. From germline, CDR1 is SGHAT and CDR2 FQNNGV. Losses at the gene ends were 8 bases for V and 3 bases for J; bases not matched to a gene: 6. This CDR3 spans 13 amino acids. CDR3 in amino acids: CASRGLIEETQYF. CDR3 nucleotide sequence: TGTGCCAGCCGGGGACTAATTGAAGAGACCCAGTACTTC.

This chain connects TRBV9 to TRBJ1-2; tentative D call: TRBD1 (5 bases). This CDR3 has 15 amino acids. Trimming removed 3 bases from V and 5 bases from J, with 17 bases in between. The V gene's germline CDR1 is SGDLS and CDR2 YYNGEE. CDR3 bases: TGTGCCAGCAGCGGAGAATCCGGGACCGCTTATGGCTACACCTTC. This codes for CASSGESGTAYGYTF. The full variable domain, with the rest looked up from reference TRBV9 and TRBJ1-2, is DSGVTQTPKHLITATGQRVTLRCSPRSGDLSVYWYQQSLDQGLQFLIQYYNGEERAKGNILERFSAQQFPDLHSELNLSSLELGDSALYFCASSGESGTAYGYTFGSGTRLTVV.

This clone appeared once. The rearrangement links TRBV7-2 to TRBJ2-4; D unresolved. The germline gives CDR1 SGHTA, CDR2 FQGNSA. CDR3 length: 11 residues. Trimming pared 4 bases from V and 8 bases from J, leaving 6 bases between. CDR3 protein: CASSSWDIQYF. The CDR3 coding sequence is TGTGCCAGCAGCTCGTGGGACATTCAGTACTTC.

V is TRBV5-4 and J is TRBJ2-7, with a weak D call TRBD2 (6 bases). V was cut by 4 bases and J by 6 bases, with 14 bases left in between. The length of the CDR3 is 13 residues. Per germline, CDR1 SGHNT and CDR2 YYREEE (reference sequence). The CDR3 here is CASSGGLGREQYF. The CDR3 coding sequence is TGTGCCAGCAGCGGGGGACTTGGCCGCGAGCAGTACTTC. Full variable domain (remainder filled in from reference TRBV5-4 and TRBJ2-7): ETGVTQSPTHLIKTRGQQVTLRCSSQSGHNTVSWYQQALGQGPQFIFQYYREEENGRGNFPPRFSGLQFPNYSSELNVNALELDDSALYLCASSGGLGREQYFGPGTRLTVT.

The chain has TRBV5-4 and TRBJ2-3, with 8 positions matching TRBD2. There are 17 residues in the CDR3. Germline values: CDR1 SGHNT, CDR2 YYREEE (reference sequence). V shed 4 bases and J 6 bases; nucleotides not matched to a gene: 16. This CDR3 reads CASSLGGAGGQGDTQYF. The CDR3 bases are TGTGCCAGCAGCCTCGGCGGGGCGGGAGGACAAGGGGATACGCAGTATTTT.